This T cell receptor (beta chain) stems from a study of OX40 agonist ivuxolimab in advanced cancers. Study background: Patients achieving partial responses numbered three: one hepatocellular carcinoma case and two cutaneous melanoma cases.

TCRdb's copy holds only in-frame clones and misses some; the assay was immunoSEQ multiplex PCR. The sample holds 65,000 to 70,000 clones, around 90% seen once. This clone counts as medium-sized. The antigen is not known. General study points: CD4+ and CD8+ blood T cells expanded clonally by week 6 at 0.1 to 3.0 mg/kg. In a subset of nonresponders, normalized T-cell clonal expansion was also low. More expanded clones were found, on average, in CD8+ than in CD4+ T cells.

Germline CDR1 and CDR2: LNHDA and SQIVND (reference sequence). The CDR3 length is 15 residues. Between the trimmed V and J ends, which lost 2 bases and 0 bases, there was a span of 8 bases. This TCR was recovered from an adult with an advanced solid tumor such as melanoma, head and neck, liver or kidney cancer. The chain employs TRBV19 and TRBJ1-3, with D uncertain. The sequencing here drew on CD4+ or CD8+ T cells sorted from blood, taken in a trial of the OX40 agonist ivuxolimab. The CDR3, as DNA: TGTGCCAGTAGTATATCCACGAGCTCTGGAAACACCATATATTTT. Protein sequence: CASSISTSSGNTIYF.